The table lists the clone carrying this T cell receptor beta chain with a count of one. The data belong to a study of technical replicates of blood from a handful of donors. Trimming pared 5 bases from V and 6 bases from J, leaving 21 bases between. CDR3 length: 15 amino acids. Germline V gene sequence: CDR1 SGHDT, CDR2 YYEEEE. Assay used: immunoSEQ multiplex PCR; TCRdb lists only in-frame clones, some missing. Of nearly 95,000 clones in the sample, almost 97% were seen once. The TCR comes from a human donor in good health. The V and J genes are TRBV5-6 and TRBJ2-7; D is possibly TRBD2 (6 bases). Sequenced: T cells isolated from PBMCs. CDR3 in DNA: TGTGCCAGCAGGGGAGGTGGTCAGGGAGAGAGCGAGCAGTACTTC. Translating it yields CASRGGGQGESEQYF.